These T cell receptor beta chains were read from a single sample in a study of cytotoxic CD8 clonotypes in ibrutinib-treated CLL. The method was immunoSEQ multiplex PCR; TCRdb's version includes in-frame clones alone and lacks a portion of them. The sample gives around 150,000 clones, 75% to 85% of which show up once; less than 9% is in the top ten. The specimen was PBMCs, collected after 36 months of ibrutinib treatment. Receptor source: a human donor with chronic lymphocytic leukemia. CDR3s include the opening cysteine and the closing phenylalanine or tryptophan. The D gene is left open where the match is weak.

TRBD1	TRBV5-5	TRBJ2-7	CASSLAHETGGYEQYF
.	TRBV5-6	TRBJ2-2	CASSLPGELFF
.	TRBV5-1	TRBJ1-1	CASRLAMNTEAFF
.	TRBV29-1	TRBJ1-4	CSVRVGGNEKLFF
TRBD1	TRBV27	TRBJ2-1	CASSLMVGRQGEFF
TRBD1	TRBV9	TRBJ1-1	CASSAGGLTEAFF
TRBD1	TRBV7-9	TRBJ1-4	CASSEQGATNEKLFF
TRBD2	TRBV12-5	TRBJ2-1	CASGSSVGLAALGEQFF
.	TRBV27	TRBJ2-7	CASSLRLQNSYEQYF
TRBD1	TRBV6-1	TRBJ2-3	CASSEGARGTDTQYF
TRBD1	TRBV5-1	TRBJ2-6	CASGLGRRQGVSSGANVLTF
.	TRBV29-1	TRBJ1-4	CSVTHSGLIEKLFF
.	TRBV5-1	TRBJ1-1	CASSFLGTNTEAFF
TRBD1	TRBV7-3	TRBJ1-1	CASSRQGEDTEAFF
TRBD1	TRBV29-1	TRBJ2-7	CSVGQGAGEQYF
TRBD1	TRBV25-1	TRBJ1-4	CASTPGGTGGGSSEKLFF
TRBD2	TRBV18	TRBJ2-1	CASSPQSGAGNEQFF
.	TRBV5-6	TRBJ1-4	CASSLKATNEKLFF
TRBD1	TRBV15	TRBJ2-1	CATSRDYRGPNNEQFF
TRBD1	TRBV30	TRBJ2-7	CAWKLPGQGSYEQYF
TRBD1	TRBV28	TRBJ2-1	CASSQQGVRYNEQFF
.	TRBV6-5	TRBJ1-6	CASSYVKDSPLHF
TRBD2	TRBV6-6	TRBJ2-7	CASGGRKYEQYF
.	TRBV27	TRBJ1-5	CASSLTRNQPQHF
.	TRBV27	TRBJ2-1	CASSLSAIGRRFF
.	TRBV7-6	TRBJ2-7	CASSLGDEISYEQYF
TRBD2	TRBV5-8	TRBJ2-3	CASSTGLAEGTDTQYF
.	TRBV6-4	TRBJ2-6	CASSSTPGAGANVLTF
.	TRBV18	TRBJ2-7	CASSPVGYEQYF
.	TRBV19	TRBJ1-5	CASSWSAEQPQHF
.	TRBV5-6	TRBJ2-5	CASSLAVSGVETQYF
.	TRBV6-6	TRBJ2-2	CASSYSGVGELFF
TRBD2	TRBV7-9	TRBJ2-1	CASSRRDYYNEQFF
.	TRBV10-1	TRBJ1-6	CASRKGIDDSYYNSPLHF
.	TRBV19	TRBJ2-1	CASSRGSYNEQFF
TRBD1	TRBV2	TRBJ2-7	CAGRQGADEQYF